The entry that follows covers one T cell receptor beta chain sequence. This clone was seen just once. This clone's antigen is unknown. There are no base qualities to consult, and no much larger clone falls within one base. The CDR3 measures 12 amino acids from cysteine to phenylalanine. The entry retains the CDR3 DNA only, 36 bases that are in frame from base 1. V was cut back by 7 bases and J by 3 bases, leaving a gap of 12 bases between them. CDR1 is given as SQVTM and CDR2 as ANQGSEA, both from the germline V gene. This entry comes from a study of blood T cell repertoires in COVID-19 (TCRdb year 2020). In terms of the full investigation: Collaborator samples came from the United States, Italy and Spain and covered acute and convalescent phases of COVID-19. The material from the prospective study consisted of cDNA or gDNA derived from T cells, B-cell-depleted T cells, or PBMCs. The dataset comprised deeply sampled blood TCRbeta repertoires from subjects exposed to, actively infected with, or recovered from COVID-19. The repertoires were released in a freely available public database meant as a resource for research on the immune response to SARS-CoV-2. Samples came from the ongoing ImmuneRACE study (first 160 participants) plus 1,254 subjects from 6 global collaborators. A de-identified subject ID, COVID-19 status, age in years and sex were almost always included in the sample metadata. HLA class I and class II types, where available, came from metadata supplied by the sample provider rather than from assay-based typing. Broader findings and caveats from the paper: How much clinical and demographic metadata was included differed by source and by participant, and the metadata was provided uncurated.

TCRbeta CDR3 regions were amplified from genomic DNA using the immunoSEQ Assay, a bias-controlled multiplex PCR. Processing in the source paper ran as follows. The number of nucleated cells in each sample was estimated by amplification of reference gene primers within the assay. To quantify the absolute abundance of each unique TCRbeta CDR3 rearrangement, sequence reads were collapsed and filtered. Productive Simpson clonality was computed per sample as the square root of Simpson's diversity index over productive rearrangements. TCRdb re-hosts the immuneACCESS table, in-frame sequences only. Its copies lack some clones; in the studies checked, an unresolved V gene accounts for under half of them, and the cause for the rest is not known. The V and J calls and clone size are taken from that table; D and trimming were inferred from the DNA. Present in this sample are about 220,000 clones, under 90% of which were seen just once. Around 3.3% of the sample belongs to the ten largest clones.

Whole blood was collected in K2EDTA tubes by collaborating institutions according to the institutions' own protocols. For TCRbeta analysis, collaborators shipped samples as frozen whole blood, isolated PBMCs, or DNA extracted from either of those sample types. The sequenced sample was peripheral blood. The receptor was isolated from a woman aged 80 or over with acute or convalescent COVID-19. The V and J segments used are TRBV29-1 and TRBJ2-5; the D gene is perhaps TRBD1, on 6 matching bases. This receptor has the CDR3 CSGGQFEETQYF. The DNA sequence is given as TGCAGCGGTGGACAGTTCGAAGAGACCCAGTACTTC.